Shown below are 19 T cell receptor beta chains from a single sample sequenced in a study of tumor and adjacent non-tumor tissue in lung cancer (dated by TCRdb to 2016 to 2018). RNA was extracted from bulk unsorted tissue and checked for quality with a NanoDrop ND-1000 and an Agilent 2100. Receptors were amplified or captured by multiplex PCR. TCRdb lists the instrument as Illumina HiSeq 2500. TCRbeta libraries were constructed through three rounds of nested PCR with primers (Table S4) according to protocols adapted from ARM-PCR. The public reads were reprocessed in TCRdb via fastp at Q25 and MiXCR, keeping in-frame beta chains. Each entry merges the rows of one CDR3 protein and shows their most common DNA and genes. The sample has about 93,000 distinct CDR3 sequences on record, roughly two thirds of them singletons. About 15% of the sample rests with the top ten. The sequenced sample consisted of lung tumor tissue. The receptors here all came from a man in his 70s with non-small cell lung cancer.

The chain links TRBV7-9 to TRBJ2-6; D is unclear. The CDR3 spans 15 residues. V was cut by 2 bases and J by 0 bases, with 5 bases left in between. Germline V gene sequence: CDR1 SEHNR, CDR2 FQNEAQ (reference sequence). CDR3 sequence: CASSLRASGANVLTF. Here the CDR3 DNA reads TGTGCCAGCAGCTTACGAGCCTCTGGGGCCAACGTCCTGACTTTC.

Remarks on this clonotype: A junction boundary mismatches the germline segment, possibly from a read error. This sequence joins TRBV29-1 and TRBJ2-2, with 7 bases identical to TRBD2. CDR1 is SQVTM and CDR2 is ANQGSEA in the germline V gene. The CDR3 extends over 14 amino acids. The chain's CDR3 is CSARLAANTGELVF. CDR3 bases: TGCAGCGCGAGACTAGCAGCTAACACCGGGGAGCTGGTTTTT.

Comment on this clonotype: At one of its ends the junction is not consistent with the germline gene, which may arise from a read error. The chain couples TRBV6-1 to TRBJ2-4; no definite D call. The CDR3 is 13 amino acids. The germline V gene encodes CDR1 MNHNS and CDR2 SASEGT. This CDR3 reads CARSGSAKNIQYF. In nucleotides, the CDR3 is TGTGCCAGGAGTGGGTCAGCCAAAAACATTCAGTACTTC.

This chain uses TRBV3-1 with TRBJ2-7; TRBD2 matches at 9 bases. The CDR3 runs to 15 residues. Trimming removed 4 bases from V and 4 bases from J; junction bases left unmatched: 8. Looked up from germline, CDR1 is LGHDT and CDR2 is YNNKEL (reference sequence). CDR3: CASSLRGGAEYEQYF. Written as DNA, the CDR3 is TGTGCCAGCAGCCTTCGCGGGGGGGCCGAGTACGAGCAGTACTTC.

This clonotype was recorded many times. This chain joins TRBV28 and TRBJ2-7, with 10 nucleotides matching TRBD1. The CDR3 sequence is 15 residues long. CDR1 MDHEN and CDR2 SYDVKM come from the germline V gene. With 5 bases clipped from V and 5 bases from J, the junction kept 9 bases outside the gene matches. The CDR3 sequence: CASSKGGQGMDEQYF. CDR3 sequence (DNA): TGTGCCAGCAGTAAAGGGGGACAGGGGATGGACGAGCAGTACTTC.

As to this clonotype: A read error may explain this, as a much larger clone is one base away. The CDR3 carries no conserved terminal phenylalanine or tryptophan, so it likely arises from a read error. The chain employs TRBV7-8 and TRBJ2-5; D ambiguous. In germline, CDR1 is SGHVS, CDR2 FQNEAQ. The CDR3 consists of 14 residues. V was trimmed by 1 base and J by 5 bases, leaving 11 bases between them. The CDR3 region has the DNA TGTGCCAGCAGCTTAGTGGGCCACGGGGAGACCCAGTACTTA. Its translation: CASSLVGHGETQYL.

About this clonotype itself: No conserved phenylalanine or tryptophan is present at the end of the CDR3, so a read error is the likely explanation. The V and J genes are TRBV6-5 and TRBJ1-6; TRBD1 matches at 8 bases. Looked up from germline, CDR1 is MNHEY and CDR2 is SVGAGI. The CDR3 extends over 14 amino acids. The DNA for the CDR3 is TGTGCCACTTCCTTGACAGGGGAGAATTTACCCCTCCACTCT. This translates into CATSLTGENLPLHS.

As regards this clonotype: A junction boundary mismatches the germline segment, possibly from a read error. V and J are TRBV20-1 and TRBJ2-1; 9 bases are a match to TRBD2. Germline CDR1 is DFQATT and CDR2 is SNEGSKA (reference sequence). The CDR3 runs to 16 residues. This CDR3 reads CSASRPGLAGANEQSF. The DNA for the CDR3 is TGCAGTGCTAGTCGGCCGGGATTAGCGGGAGCCAATGAGCAGTCCTTC.

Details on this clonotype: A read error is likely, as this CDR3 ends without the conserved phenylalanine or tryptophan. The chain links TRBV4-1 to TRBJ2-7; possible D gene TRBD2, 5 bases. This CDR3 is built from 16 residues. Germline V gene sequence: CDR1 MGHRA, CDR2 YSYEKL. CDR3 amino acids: CASGQGLGEFSYEQYL. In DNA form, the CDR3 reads TGCGCCAGCGGCCAAGGGTTGGGAGAGTTTTCCTACGAGCAGTACTTG.

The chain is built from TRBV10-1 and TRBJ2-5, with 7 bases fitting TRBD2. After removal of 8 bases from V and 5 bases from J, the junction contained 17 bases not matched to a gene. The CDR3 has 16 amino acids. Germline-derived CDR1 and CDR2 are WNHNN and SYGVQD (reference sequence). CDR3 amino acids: CASDGTKAFDWETQYF. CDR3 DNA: TGCGCCAGCGACGGGACTAAGGCCTTCGATTGGGAGACCCAGTACTTC.

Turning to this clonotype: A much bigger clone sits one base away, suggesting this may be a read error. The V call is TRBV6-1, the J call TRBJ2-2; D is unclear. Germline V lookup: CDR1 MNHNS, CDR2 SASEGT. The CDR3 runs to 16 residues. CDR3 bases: TGTACCAGCTTATTCAAAGCCGTGGGTTACACCGGGGAGCTGTTTTTT. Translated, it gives CTSLFKAVGYTGELFF.

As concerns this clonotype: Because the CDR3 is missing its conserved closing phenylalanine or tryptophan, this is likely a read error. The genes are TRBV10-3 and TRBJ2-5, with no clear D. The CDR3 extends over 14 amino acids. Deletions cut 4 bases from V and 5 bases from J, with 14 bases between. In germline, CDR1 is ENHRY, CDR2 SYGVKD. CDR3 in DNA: TGTGCCATCAGTGGGACGCCAGAAGGGGAGACCCAGTACCTC. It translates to CAISGTPEGETQYL.

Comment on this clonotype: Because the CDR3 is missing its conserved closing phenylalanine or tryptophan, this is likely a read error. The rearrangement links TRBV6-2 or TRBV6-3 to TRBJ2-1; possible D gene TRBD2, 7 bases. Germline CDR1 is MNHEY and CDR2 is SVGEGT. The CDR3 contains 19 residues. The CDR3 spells CASSYSEGRGRAGYDEQFL. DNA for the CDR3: TGTGCCAGCAGTTACTCGGAAGGTAGGGGGAGGGCCGGCTACGATGAGCAGTTCCTC.

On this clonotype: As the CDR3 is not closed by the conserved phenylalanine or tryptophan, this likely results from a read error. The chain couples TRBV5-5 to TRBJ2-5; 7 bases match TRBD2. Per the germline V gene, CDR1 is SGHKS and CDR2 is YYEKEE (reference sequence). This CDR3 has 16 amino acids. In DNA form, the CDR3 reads TGTACCAGCAGAAAGCGGGGACTAAAAGCGGAGGAGACCCAGTACCTC. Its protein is CTSRKRGLKAEETQYL.

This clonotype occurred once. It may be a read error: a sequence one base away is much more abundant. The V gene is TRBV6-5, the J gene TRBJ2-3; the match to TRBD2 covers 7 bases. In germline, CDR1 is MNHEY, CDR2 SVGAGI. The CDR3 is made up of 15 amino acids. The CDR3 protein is CTSRILAGASDTQYF. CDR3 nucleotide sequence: TGTACCAGCAGAATTCTGGCGGGAGCGTCAGATACGCAGTATTTT.

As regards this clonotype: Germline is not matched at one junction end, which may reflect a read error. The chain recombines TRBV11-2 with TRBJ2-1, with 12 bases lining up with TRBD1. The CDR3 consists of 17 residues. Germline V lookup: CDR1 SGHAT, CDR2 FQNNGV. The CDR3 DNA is TGTGCCAGCAGCTTTGCCGGGACAGGGGGCCCATGCAATGTGCAGTTCTTC. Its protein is CASSFAGTGGPCNVQFF.

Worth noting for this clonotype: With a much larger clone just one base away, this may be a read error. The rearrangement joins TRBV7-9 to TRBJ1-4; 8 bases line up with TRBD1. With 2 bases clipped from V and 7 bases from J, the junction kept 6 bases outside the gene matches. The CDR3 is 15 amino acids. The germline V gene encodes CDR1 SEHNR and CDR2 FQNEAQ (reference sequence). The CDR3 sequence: CASSLYGTGREKLFF. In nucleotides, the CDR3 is TGTGCCAGCAGCTTATACGGGACAGGTCGTGAAAAACTGTTTTTT. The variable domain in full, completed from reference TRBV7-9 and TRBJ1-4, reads DTGVSQNPRHKITKRGQNVTFRCDPISEHNRLYWYRQTLGQGPEFLTYFQNEAQLEKSRLLSDRFSAERPKGSFSTLEIQRTEQGDSAMYLCASSLYGTGREKLFFGSGTQLSVL.

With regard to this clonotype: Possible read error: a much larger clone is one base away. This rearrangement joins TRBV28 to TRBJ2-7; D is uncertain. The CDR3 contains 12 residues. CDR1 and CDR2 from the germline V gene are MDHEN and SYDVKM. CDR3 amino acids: CVTLGYSYEQYF. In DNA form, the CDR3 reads TGTGTCACCCTAGGGTACTCCTACGAGCAGTACTTC.

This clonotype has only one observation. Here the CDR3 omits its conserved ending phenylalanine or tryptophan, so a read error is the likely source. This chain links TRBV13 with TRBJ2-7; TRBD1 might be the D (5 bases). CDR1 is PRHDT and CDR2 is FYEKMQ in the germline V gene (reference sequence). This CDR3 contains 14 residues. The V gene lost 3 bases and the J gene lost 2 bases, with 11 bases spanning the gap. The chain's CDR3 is CASSFRTRAYEQYY. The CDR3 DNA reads TGTGCCAGCAGCTTCCGGACAAGGGCCTACGAGCAGTACTAC.